This is a list of T cell receptor beta chains from one sample in a study of STAT3 mutations in large granular lymphocyte leukemia. Here immunoSEQ multiplex PCR was the method, and the copy in TCRdb shows in-frame clones only, minus some. The sample carries over 15,000 clones, about nine tenths recorded once. The sample comprised peripheral blood mononuclear cells. These receptors were obtained from a woman aged 50 to 60 with T-cell large granular lymphocyte leukemia. Some clones in this sample may be carry-over from other donors' samples. The CDR3 runs from the conserved cysteine through the conserved F or W. D genes are given only for firm matches. Where a row states a size, it is once, few, many or the class of an expanded clone; other rows omit it.

>TRBJ1-1|TRBV5-4|14|.|.
TGTGCCAGCAGCTCCAGCGGATTAAACACTGAAGCTTTCTTT
CASSSSGLNTEAFF
>TRBJ1-1|TRBV13|13|.|.
TGTGCCAGCAGCTTAGAATGGAGGACTGAAGCTTTCTTT
CASSLEWRTEAFF
>TRBJ1-2|TRBV7-6|14|TRBD1|few
TGTGCCAGCAGCTCCGGGACAGGGGGCTATGGCTACACCTTC
CASSSGTGGYGYTF
>TRBJ1-5|TRBV6-6|15|.|few
TGTGCCAGCAGTGACATCGGGGGCTTCAATCAGCCCCAGCATTTT
CASSDIGGFNQPQHF
>TRBJ2-5|TRBV30|14|.|.
TGTGCCTGGAGTGTACCCGCCTCTGCGGGGACCCAGTACTTC
CAWSVPASAGTQYF
>TRBJ1-2|TRBV2|13|.|.
TGTGCCAGCAGTGTTTTAGGCCAGAACGGCTACACCTTC
CASSVLGQNGYTF
>TRBJ2-7|TRBV5-5|13|.|.
TGTGCCAGCAGCCCGGGGACCTACTACGAGCAGTACTTC
CASSPGTYYEQYF
>TRBJ2-2|TRBV6-6|15|TRBD2|.
TGTGCCAGCAGGTGGCGGGAGGGGTGGACCGGGGAGCTGTTTTTT
CASRWREGWTGELFF
>TRBJ2-5|TRBV29-1|17|TRBD2|once
TGCAGCGTTACACCCTCACTAGCGGGGCCAGTCAGAGGGACCCAGTACTTC
CSVTPSLAGPVRGTQYF
>TRBJ2-1|TRBV11-2|16|TRBD2|.
TGTGCCAGCAGACCTGCTCGCGGCGGGAGTGGCAATGAGCAGTTCTTC
CASRPARGGSGNEQFF
>TRBJ1-4|TRBV7-9|15|TRBD1|.
TGTGCCAGCAGCTTCGGCGACAGGGTCCCGGAAAAACTGTTTTTT
CASSFGDRVPEKLFF
>TRBJ2-7|TRBV6-5|13|.|once
TGTGCCAGCAGTAGGGTAGAGTCCTACGAGCAGTACTTC
CASSRVESYEQYF
>TRBJ2-7|TRBV7-9|15|TRBD1|.
TGTGCCAGCAGCATTAGCGGACAGGGGGCTCCGGAGCAGTACTTC
CASSISGQGAPEQYF
>TRBJ1-5|TRBV9|15|.|few
TGTGCCAGCAGCGTAGGACAGGAGACTAATCAGCCCCAGCATTTT
CASSVGQETNQPQHF
>TRBJ2-7|TRBV5-1|14|.|.
TGCGCCAGCAGCTTGGTAGCAGGGTTGGACGAGCAGTACTTC
CASSLVAGLDEQYF
>TRBJ1-2|TRBV19|12|.|.
TGTGCCACCTCGGTGGTGGACTATGGCTACACCTTC
CATSVVDYGYTF
>TRBJ2-7|TRBV28|13|TRBD1|once
TGTGCCAGCAGTCTCGGGACAGCTTACGAGCAGTACTTC
CASSLGTAYEQYF
>TRBJ2-7|TRBV7-9|15|TRBD1|.
TGTGCCAGCAGCGGACGGGACAGGGGAGCCTACGAGCAGTACTTC
CASSGRDRGAYEQYF
>TRBJ2-7|TRBV4-3|15|.|.
TGCGCCAGCAGCCAAGGTGGGGGCCCGGGCTACGAGCAGTACTTC
CASSQGGGPGYEQYF
>TRBJ1-5|TRBV5-8|15|TRBD1|.
TGTGCCAGCAGCTTGGCGGGACAGCTTATATCGCCCCAGCATTTT
CASSLAGQLISPQHF
>TRBJ2-4|TRBV6-5|14|TRBD2|few
TGTGCCAGCAGGCCGGGACTAGCAGCAAACATTCAGTACTTC
CASRPGLAANIQYF
>TRBJ1-5|TRBV19|20|TRBD1|.
TGTGCCAGTACCCGTGTGGGGTACGGGACAGGGTCTTATAGCAATCAGCCCCAGCATTTT
CASTRVGYGTGSYSNQPQHF
>TRBJ2-3|TRBV25-1|16|TRBD2|few
TGTGCCAGCAGTGAATACTACGGGGGGTTTCAAGATACGCAGTATTTT
CASSEYYGGFQDTQYF
>TRBJ2-2|TRBV29-1|15|.|few
TGCAGCGTTGCGGTGGGGGGGCGGAAAACCGGGGAGCTGTTTTTT
CSVAVGGRKTGELFF
>TRBJ2-6|TRBV18|17|TRBD1|.
TGTGCCAGCTCACCAATCCAGGGGGCGCTTGGGGCCAACGTCCTGACTTTC
CASSPIQGALGANVLTF
>TRBJ2-3|TRBV29-1|15|TRBD2|.
TGCAGCGTTGTTTTGGGACTAGCGGGAGGCAGTACGCAGTATTTT
CSVVLGLAGGSTQYF
>TRBJ2-3|TRBV18|16|.|.
TGTGCCAGCTCACCAATTGCTAGGGGTCAGGCAGATACGCAGTATTTT
CASSPIARGQADTQYF
>TRBJ1-3|TRBV30|12|.|.
TGTGCCACGTCTACGACAGTTGACACCATATATTTT
CATSTTVDTIYF
>TRBJ2-7|TRBV5-5|14|TRBD1|.
TGTGCCAGCAGCTTCCGGGACAGGGGCTACGAGCAGTACTTC
CASSFRDRGYEQYF
>TRBJ1-2|TRBV28|11|.|.
TGTGGGATAGACGGGGCCAATGGCTACACCTTC
CGIDGANGYTF
>TRBJ1-5|TRBV11-3|14|.|.
TGTGCCAGCAGCTTAGAGGGGGCGGCTCAGCCCCAGCATTTT
CASSLEGAAQPQHF
>TRBJ2-7|TRBV10-2|12|.|.
TGCGCCAGCAGTGCAAGCTCCTACGAGCAGTACTTC
CASSASSYEQYF
>TRBJ2-3|TRBV7-9|14|.|.
TGTGCCAGCAGTAAATACGGGCGGACAGATACGCAGTATTTT
CASSKYGRTDTQYF
>TRBJ1-1|TRBV18|14|.|.
TGTGCCAGCTCACCGTATCCACGGAACACTGAAGCTTTCTTT
CASSPYPRNTEAFF
>TRBJ1-2|TRBV7-2|15|.|.
TGTGCCAGCAGCTTAGCGCTCGGGGTCCGGTATGGCTACACCTTC
CASSLALGVRYGYTF
>TRBJ1-1|TRBV5-4|13|.|.
TGTGCCAGCAGCCGAACAAACAGGGCTGAAGCTTTCTTT
CASSRTNRAEAFF
>TRBJ2-2|TRBV18|16|.|.
TGTGCCAGCTCACCCAGTCGACAGGGAGGGGCCGGGGAGCTGTTTTTT
CASSPSRQGGAGELFF
>TRBJ2-1|TRBV6-1|16|TRBD1|.
TGTGCCAGCAGTGAAGGAGTGGGCAGGGGGCACAATGAGCAGTTCTTC
CASSEGVGRGHNEQFF
>TRBJ2-7|TRBV28|15|TRBD1|.
TGTGCCAGCAGTATACAGGGGACAGCCCTCTACGAGCAGTACTTC
CASSIQGTALYEQYF
>TRBJ1-2|TRBV7-3|15|.|.
TGTGCCAGCAGCTTAAGGGCAGGCGGGGAGTATGGCTACACCTTC
CASSLRAGGEYGYTF
>TRBJ2-7|TRBV10-3|13|TRBD1|.
TGTGCCATCAGTGGGACAGGGACGTCCGAGCAGTACTTC
CAISGTGTSEQYF
>TRBJ1-2|TRBV27|16|TRBD1|.
TGTGCCAGCAGTTTAGGCTCGACAGGGGGGTATGGTGGCTACACCTTC
CASSLGSTGGYGGYTF
>TRBJ2-1|TRBV10-3|12|.|.
TGTGCCATCAGTGAGGGAACGGGGGCTTCAATCTTC
CAISEGTGASIF
>TRBJ2-1|TRBV7-2|16|TRBD1|.
TGTGCCAGCACCCTCCCTGTGGGGACAGGGCCCCATGAGCAGTTCTTC
CASTLPVGTGPHEQFF
>TRBJ2-1|TRBV9|15|TRBD2|.
TGTGCCAGCAGCGTAGTCACGAGCGGGAGGGGTGAGCAGTTCTTC
CASSVVTSGRGEQFF
>TRBJ2-7|TRBV18|15|TRBD1|once
TGTGCCAGCTCACCTACCCGGGACAGGCTCTACGAGCAGTACTTC
CASSPTRDRLYEQYF
>TRBJ1-2|TRBV5-1|13|.|.
TGCGCCAGCAGCCAAGCGGGGGGCTATGGCTACACCTTC
CASSQAGGYGYTF
>TRBJ1-3|TRBV5-1|16|.|.
TGCGCCAGCAGCTTGAATTGGCGGAGCTCTGGAAACACCATATATTTT
CASSLNWRSSGNTIYF